This T cell receptor beta chain was observed in a study of shared clonotypes between healthy human individuals. How the authors handled the data: Filtering differed, since immunoSEQ gave only junction sequences and no quality scores. Sequencing used immunoSEQ multiplex PCR; TCRdb keeps in-frame clones, though not all of them. Clonal size and the V and J genes are those of that table, whereas D and trimming came from the DNA. This sample yields roughly 680,000 clones, of which 55% to 80% are seen a single time; about 1.8% belongs to the top ten. The ends were cut back, 5 bases at V and 6 bases at J, with 12 bases in the middle. CDR1 SGHAT and CDR2 FQNNGV come from the germline V gene. This CDR3 region has 13 residues.

This receptor was identified in a woman aged 25 to 39 in good health. V gene TRBV11-2 combines with J gene TRBJ2-3, with a weak D call TRBD1 (6 bases). Sequencing was done on a sample of memory CD4+ T cells sorted from blood. Stated subset: CD45RA-negative fraction. Here the CDR3 DNA reads TGTGCCAGCAGCCCGTCAGGGGTCGATACGCAGTATTTT. As protein: CASSPSGVDTQYF. The full variable domain, completed using reference TRBV11-2 and TRBJ2-3, is EAGVAQSPRYKIIEKRQSVAFWCNPISGHATLYWYQQILGQGPKLLIQFQNNGVVDDSQLPKDRFSAERLKGVDSTLKIQPAKLEDSAVYLCASSPSGVDTQYFGPGTRLTVL.